The sequence of this T cell receptor (beta chain) was determined in a study of T cell responses to AZD1222 COVID-19 vaccine. Study findings and constraints: Spike-specific TCR breadth and depth went up after people got two AZD1222 doses. Just a handful of AZD1222 recipients were seropositive at baseline. Sampled repertoires all dated from after the peak T cell response.

Comments on this clone: The antigen is undetermined.

Here immunoSEQ multiplex PCR was the method, and the copy in TCRdb shows in-frame clones only, minus some. The data contain about 110,000 clones, over 80% of them singletons. Deletions cut 1 base from V and 0 bases from J, with 9 bases between. Germline CDR1 reads LGHNA; CDR2 reads YNFKEQ. CDR3 size: 15 residues. Pooled together were second doses at about 4 or about 12 weeks. This sequence joins TRBV4-2 and TRBJ1-2; D gene uncertain. The clonotype originates from an adult who received the AZD1222 COVID-19 vaccine. The material was peripheral blood, obtained 28 days after the second AZD1222 dose. The CDR3 spells CASSQATIANYGYTF. Written as DNA, the CDR3 is TGTGCCAGCAGCCAAGCAACAATAGCTAACTATGGCTACACCTTC.